The entry that follows covers one TCR beta chain sequence. The antigen is unknown. These data are taken from a study of T cell responses to AZD1222 COVID-19 vaccine. Germline assignment: CDR1 LNHDA and CDR2 SQIVND (reference sequence). V was trimmed by 3 bases and J by 3 bases, leaving 6 bases between them. The CDR3 totals 12 residues. Findings and limits, study-wide: Clonal diversity may have been underestimated in mostly white British donors.

Clones were read by immunoSEQ multiplex PCR, and TCRdb kept only the in-frame ones, dropping some. The sample carries about 150,000 clones, over 75% recorded once. The source is an adult who received the AZD1222 COVID-19 vaccine. The input for sequencing was peripheral blood, taken 28 days after the second AZD1222 dose. The chain is built from TRBV19 and TRBJ2-7; D might be TRBD1 (5 bases). CDR3 sequence reads: CASSIDSYEQYF. The DNA for the CDR3 is TGTGCCAGTAGTATCGACAGCTACGAGCAGTACTTC.